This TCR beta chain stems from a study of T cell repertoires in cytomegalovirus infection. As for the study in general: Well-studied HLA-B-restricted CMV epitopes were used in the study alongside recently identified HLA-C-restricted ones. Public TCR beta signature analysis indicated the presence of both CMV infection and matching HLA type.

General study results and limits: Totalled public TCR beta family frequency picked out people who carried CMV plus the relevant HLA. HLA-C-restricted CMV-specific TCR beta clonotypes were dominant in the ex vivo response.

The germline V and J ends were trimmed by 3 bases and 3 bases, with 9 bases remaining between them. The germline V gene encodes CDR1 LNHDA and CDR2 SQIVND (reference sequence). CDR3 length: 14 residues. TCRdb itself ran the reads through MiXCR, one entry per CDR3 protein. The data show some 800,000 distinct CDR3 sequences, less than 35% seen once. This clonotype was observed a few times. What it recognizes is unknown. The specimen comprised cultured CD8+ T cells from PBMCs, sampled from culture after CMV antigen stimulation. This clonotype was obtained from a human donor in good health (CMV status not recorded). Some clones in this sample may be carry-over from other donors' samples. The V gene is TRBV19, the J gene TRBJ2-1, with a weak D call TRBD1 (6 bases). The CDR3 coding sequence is TGTGCCAGTAGTATGGCAGGGGTCTACAATGAGCAGTTCTTC. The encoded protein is CASSMAGVYNEQFF.